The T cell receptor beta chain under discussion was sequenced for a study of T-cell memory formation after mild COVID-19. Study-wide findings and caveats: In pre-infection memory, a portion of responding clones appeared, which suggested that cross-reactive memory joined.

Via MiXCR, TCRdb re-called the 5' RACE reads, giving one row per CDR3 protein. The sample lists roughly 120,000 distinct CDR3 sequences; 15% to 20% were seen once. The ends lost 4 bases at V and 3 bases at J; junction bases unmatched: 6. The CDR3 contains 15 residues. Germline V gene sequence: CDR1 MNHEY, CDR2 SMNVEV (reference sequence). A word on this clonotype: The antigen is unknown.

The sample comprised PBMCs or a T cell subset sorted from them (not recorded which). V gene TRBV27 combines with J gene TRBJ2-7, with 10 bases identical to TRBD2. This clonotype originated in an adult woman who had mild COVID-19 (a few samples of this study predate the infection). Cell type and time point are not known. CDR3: CASSSSGRGLYEQYF. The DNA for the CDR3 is TGTGCCAGCAGTTCCAGCGGGAGGGGCCTCTACGAGCAGTACTTC.